This is a list of T cell receptor beta chains from one sample in a study of cytomegalovirus exposure and HLA in healthy donors. Sequencing used immunoSEQ multiplex PCR; TCRdb keeps in-frame clones, though not all of them. Of around 40,000 clones listed, 66% are singletons. Material: PBMCs. The receptors stem from a middle-aged man in good health and CMV-seropositive. CDR3s include the opening cysteine and the closing phenylalanine or tryptophan. The D gene is left open where the match is weak. Size is omitted from some rows. Given values are once, few, many or a class for expanded clones.

V gene,J gene,D gene,CDR3 length,clone size,CDR3 protein,CDR3 DNA
TRBV7-9,TRBJ1-2,TRBD1,14,.,CASSLETGGYGYTF,TGTGCCAGCAGCTTAGAAACAGGGGGTTATGGCTACACCTTC
TRBV2,TRBJ2-2,TRBD2,15,.,CASRGTSGGTGELFF,TGTGCCAGCAGGGGGACTAGCGGGGGGACCGGGGAGCTGTTTTTT
TRBV19,TRBJ1-4,.,14,.,CASSPARTNEKLFF,TGTGCCAGTAGTCCTGCTAGAACTAATGAAAAACTGTTTTTT
TRBV14,TRBJ2-6,.,13,.,CASEGAGANVLTF,TGTGCCAGCGAGGGTGCAGGGGCCAACGTCCTGACTTTC
TRBV4-3,TRBJ1-2,.,16,.,CASSQSRTDPNYGYTF,TGCGCCAGCAGCCAGAGTAGGACAGATCCTAACTATGGCTACACCTTC
TRBV6-1,TRBJ2-5,TRBD2,16,few,CASSEGPRSGGRFRHF,TGTGCCAGCAGTGAAGGCCCCCGTAGCGGGGGCCGTTTCAGGCACTTC
TRBV7-7,TRBJ2-4,.,13,.,CASSPGDGNIQYF,TGTGCCAGCAGCCCCGGGGATGGGAACATTCAGTACTTC
TRBV15,TRBJ2-7,TRBD1,14,.,CATGGFTGGYEQYF,TGTGCCACCGGGGGGTTCACAGGGGGCTACGAGCAGTACTTC
TRBV4-1,TRBJ2-5,TRBD1,13,.,CASSRSGGETQYF,TGCGCCAGCAGCCGCTCAGGGGGAGAGACCCAGTACTTC
TRBV27,TRBJ1-1,.,13,.,CASRYTPNTEAFF,TGTGCCAGCAGATACACACCGAACACTGAAGCTTTCTTT
TRBV9,TRBJ1-5,.,13,.,CASSANSNQPQHF,TGTGCCAGCAGCGCAAATAGCAATCAGCCCCAGCATTTT
TRBV11-2,TRBJ1-2,.,13,few,CASSLDHRSGYTF,TGTGCCAGCAGCTTAGATCACAGGTCTGGCTACACCTTC
TRBV2,TRBJ1-5,TRBD1,14,few,CASRGQGPNQPQHF,TGTGCCAGCAGGGGACAGGGCCCCAATCAGCCCCAGCATTTT
TRBV11-3,TRBJ2-5,TRBD2,16,.,CASSPTWLAGQETQYF,TGTGCCAGCAGCCCCACGTGGCTAGCGGGTCAAGAGACCCAGTACTTC
TRBV4-2,TRBJ1-2,TRBD1,15,.,CASSQAGQGNYGYTF,TGTGCCAGCAGCCAAGCGGGACAGGGTAACTATGGCTACACCTTC
TRBV5-1,TRBJ2-6,.,13,few,CASSLVGANVLTF,TGCGCCAGCAGCTTGGTAGGGGCCAACGTCCTGACTTTC
TRBV9,TRBJ2-2,TRBD1,15,.,CASSPRDRLAGELFF,TGTGCCAGCAGCCCCCGGGACAGGTTGGCCGGGGAGCTGTTTTTT
TRBV5-4,TRBJ1-4,.,16,.,CASSSKNRAANEKLFF,TGTGCCAGCAGCTCCAAAAACAGAGCAGCTAATGAAAAACTGTTTTTT
TRBV7-2,TRBJ2-2,TRBD2,14,.,CASTTSGGARELFF,TGTGCCAGTACGACTAGCGGGGGGGCCCGGGAGCTGTTTTTT
TRBV5-4,TRBJ1-1,.,16,.,CASSLEPGRSNTEAFF,TGTGCCAGCAGCTTGGAGCCAGGGAGGTCGAACACTGAAGCTTTCTTT